Below, 8 T cell receptor beta chains from the same sample are listed, as sequenced in a study of regulatory T cells in long-lasting Graves disease. According to the study, TCR beta libraries were built with iRepertoire HTBI primers and CDR3-region Arm-PCR. TCRdb used MiXCR to reprocess the multiplex PCR reads, holding one entry per CDR3 protein. The sample lists 400,000 to 450,000 distinct CDR3 sequences; about a sixth were seen once. This sample's time point: newly diagnosed GD, antithyroid drugs for less than 3 months. Making the TCR library involved RNA that had been extracted from PBMCs. These data are also associated with another study on T cells in Graves' hyperthyroidism and ophthalmopathy.

The sequencing used peripheral blood mononuclear cells (PBMCs), collected at new diagnosis, from a patient treated with antithyroid drugs. The receptor source for this set is a woman aged 30 to 39 with Graves disease.

This chain uses TRBV7-9 with TRBJ2-1; 8 bases are a match to TRBD1. CDR1 is SEHNR and CDR2 is FQNEAQ in the germline V gene (reference sequence). This CDR3 contains 14 residues. V was clipped by 9 bases and J by 3 bases; unmatched bases: 7. The CDR3 DNA reads TGTGCCAGACTAACAGGGGGAGGCTACAATGAGCAGTTCTTC. Translating gives CARLTGGGYNEQFF.

This clonotype has ten or more counts. CDR3 DNA sequence: TGTGCCAGCAGTTACCTCCCCAGTGGGAGCACAGATACGCAGTATTTT. Protein: CASSYLPSGSTDTQYF. This chain joins TRBV6-2 or TRBV6-3 and TRBJ2-3, with D unclear. Per germline, CDR1 MNHEY and CDR2 SVGEGT. This CDR3 spans 16 amino acids. The V and J ends lost 2 bases and 0 bases respectively, with 12 bases between them.

This clonotype was seen ten or more times. The genes are TRBV2 and TRBJ2-1, with TRBD1 identical over 8 bases. CDR1 and CDR2 from the germline V gene are SNHLY and FYNNEI. The CDR3 extends over 13 amino acids. Unmatched junction bases numbered 3, after V lost 10 bases and J lost 1 base. CDR3 sequence: CAIGQGSYNEQFF. The CDR3 DNA reads as TGTGCCATTGGACAGGGATCCTACAATGAGCAGTTCTTC. The full variable domain, with the rest looked up from reference TRBV2 and TRBJ2-1, is EPEVTQTPSHQVTQMGQEVILRCVPISNHLYFYWYRQILGQKVEFLVSFYNNEISEKSEIFDDQFSVERPDGSNFTLKIRSTKLEDSAMYFCAIGQGSYNEQFFGPGTRLTVL.

This clonotype was observed a handful of times. This chain joins TRBV12-3 or TRBV12-4 and TRBJ2-1, with D tentatively TRBD2 (7 bases). This CDR3 has 17 amino acids. Trimming pared 3 bases from V and 1 base from J, leaving 16 bases between. The CDR3 bases are TGTGCCAGCAGTTTCGAGTGGGGAGGGGGATCCTACAATGAGCAGTTCTTC. Protein: CASSFEWGGGSYNEQFF.

This sequence joins TRBV12-3 or TRBV12-4 and TRBJ1-2; 7 bases are shared with TRBD1. This CDR3 is built from 10 residues. The J segment lost 12 bases and the V segment lost 4 bases, leaving 2 bases of the junction unmatched. For the CDR3, the DNA is TGTGCCAGCAGTTGGGACAGTCACACCTTC. This encodes CASSWDSHTF.

This clonotype was detected once. The V call is TRBV7-9, the J call TRBJ2-3, with 12 bases lining up with TRBD2. Germline lookup yields CDR1 SEHNR and CDR2 FQNEAQ (reference sequence). This CDR3 region has 16 residues. Unmatched junction bases numbered 3, after V lost 3 bases and J lost 2 bases. The CDR3 sequence: CASSFRTSGITDTQYF. For the CDR3, the DNA is TGTGCCAGCAGCTTCCGGACTAGCGGGATCACAGATACGCAGTATTTT.

This clonotype was seen ten or more times. The chain employs TRBV6-2 or TRBV6-3 and TRBJ2-1, with 7 bases that match TRBD1. Germline V lookup: CDR1 MNHEY, CDR2 SVGEGT. V was pared by 6 bases and J by 6 bases, with 5 bases of the junction left unmatched. This CDR3 is 13 amino acids long. The CDR3 is CASRRGQGNEQFF. The CDR3 region has the DNA TGTGCCAGCAGGAGGGGGCAGGGCAATGAGCAGTTCTTC.

The chain uses TRBV29-1 and TRBJ1-4; no firm D call. This CDR3 has 11 residues. Trimming took 5 bases from V and 8 from J, leaving 9 bases between them. Germline V lookup: CDR1 SQVTM, CDR2 ANQGSEA. This CDR3 reads CSVNSGEKLFF. The CDR3 nucleotides are TGCAGCGTTAATAGTGGAGAAAAACTGTTTTTT.